This T cell receptor beta chain came from a study of T cell responses to AZD1222 COVID-19 vaccine. On this clone itself: What it binds is not known.

The data were produced by immunoSEQ multiplex PCR, yet TCRdb's version contains in-frame clones alone and is incomplete. Of 100,000 or so clones in the sample, about 90% were seen once. V shed 1 base and J shed 8 bases, with 12 bases lying between them. CDR1 and CDR2 (germline): SGHTA, FQGTGA. This CDR3 region has 15 residues. Study-level findings and limits: Among AZD1222 vaccinees, only five or six were seropositive at baseline.

The rearrangement joins TRBV7-3 to TRBJ1-6; possible D gene TRBD1, 5 bases. The clonotype originates from an adult in good health. The specimen was peripheral blood, collected on day 0 of MenACWY control vaccination. The CDR3 region has the DNA TGTGCCAGCAGCTTAAACACACTGGGGGATTCACCCCTCCACTTT. Protein sequence: CASSLNTLGDSPLHF.